This T cell receptor beta chain emerged from a study of radiation and T cells in renal cell carcinoma. This clone was seen just once. Its antigen is not identified. There are 15 residues in the CDR3. Germline V gene sequence: CDR1 MNHEY, CDR2 SVGAGI. V dropped 7 bases and J dropped 1 base, with 16 bases sitting between them. Time point reported: blood 2 weeks post-SBRT. Treatment given: 15 Gy SBRT to primary tumor, nephrectomy 4 weeks later. Study outcomes and limitations: No pretreatment tumor biopsies were available for baseline clonotypes.

Generated by immunoSEQ multiplex PCR, the TCRdb table keeps only in-frame clones and is missing some. The data show about 130,000 clones, approximately 90% seen once. Source: blood, taken from a patient whose treatment included radiotherapy and nephrectomy. J is TRBJ1-1 and V is TRBV6-5; TRBD1 is a possible D gene (5 bases). This TCR derives from a woman in her 70s with renal cell carcinoma. The CDR3 reads CASKLWGDGNTEAFF. Written as DNA, the CDR3 is TGTGCCAGCAAGCTCTGGGGGGACGGGAACACTGAAGCTTTCTTT.